This passage covers 8 T cell receptor beta chains from one sample sequenced in a study of cytomegalovirus exposure and HLA in healthy donors. Both 60 Vbeta primers and 13 Jbeta primers went into the PCR. TCRdb's table, derived via immunoSEQ multiplex PCR, lists solely in-frame clones and lacks some. The data show some 160,000 clones, over 70% seen once. Sequenced input: PBMCs. These receptor sequences come from a woman between 40 and 50 years old in good health and CMV-seropositive.

The chain links TRBV27 to TRBJ2-2; 8 bases fit TRBD1. Germline V CDR1 and CDR2: MNHEY, SMNVEV (reference sequence). With 3 bases clipped from V and 7 bases from J, the junction kept 10 bases outside the gene matches. The CDR3 is 16 residues long. CDR3 in DNA: TGTGCCAGCAGTTTGGTGGACAGGGCCGGGCACGGGGAGCTGTTTTTT. Its protein is CASSLVDRAGHGELFF.

As DNA, the CDR3 is TGTGCCAGCAGCTTACAGCGGGGGCCCTACGAGCAGTACTTC. Protein sequence: CASSLQRGPYEQYF. The rearrangement links TRBV7-2 to TRBJ2-7, with 8 bases fitting TRBD2. CDR1 is SGHTA and CDR2 is FQGNSA in the germline V gene. The CDR3 totals 14 residues. V was pared by 2 bases and J by 2 bases, with 2 bases of the junction left unmatched.

This clone is a singleton in its sample. The chain is built from TRBV5-8 and TRBJ2-5; TRBD2 is a possible D gene (6 bases). V lost 0 bases, J lost 4 bases, and 16 bases lay in between. CDR3 length: 16 amino acids. Germline CDR1 and CDR2: SGHTS and YDEGEE. This CDR3 reads CASSLGQGLHLETQYF. The CDR3, as DNA: TGTGCCAGCAGCTTGGGCCAGGGACTTCACTTAGAGACCCAGTACTTC.

In the case of this clone: At one of its ends the junction is not consistent with the germline gene, which may arise from a read error. The chain joins TRBV5-1 to TRBJ2-6; tentatively, D is TRBD1 (5 bases). In germline, CDR1 is SGHRS, CDR2 YFSETQ. The CDR3 runs to 16 residues. The CDR3 sequence: CASSLTGLSEANVLTF. CDR3 coding DNA: TGCGCCAGCAGCTTGACAGGCCTCTCTGAGGCCAACGTCCTGACTTTC. Full variable domain (rest looked up from reference TRBV5-1 and TRBJ2-6): KAGVTQTPRYLIKTRGQQVTLSCSPISGHRSVSWYQQTPGQGLQFLFEYFSETQRNKGNFPGRFSGRQFSNSRSEMNVSTLELGDSALYLCASSLTGLSEANVLTFGAGSRLTVL.

The rearrangement joins TRBV5-1 to TRBJ2-2, with 8 bases identical to TRBD2. CDR3 length: 15 residues. Germline V gene sequence: CDR1 SGHRS, CDR2 YFSETQ. Trimming cost V 4 bases and J 6 bases; bases outside gene matches: 8. CDR3 sequence reads: CASSNAGGRAGELFF. CDR3 in DNA: TGCGCCAGCAGCAATGCGGGGGGCCGGGCCGGGGAGCTGTTTTTT.

In regard to this clone: Germline is not matched at one junction end, which may reflect a read error. The gene calls are TRBV11-2 and TRBJ2-6, with TRBD1 as a possible D gene (5 bases). This CDR3 has 19 amino acids. CDR1 is SGHAT and CDR2 is FQNNGV in the germline V gene. The CDR3 bases are TGTGCCAGCAGCTTAAGTCCCCCTAAACAACTCTCTGGGGCCAACGGCCTGACTTTC. Its protein product is CASSLSPPKQLSGANGLTF.

The chain is built from TRBV30 and TRBJ1-1; D may be TRBD1 (5 bases). This CDR3 has 14 residues. Trimming shortened V by 1 base and J by 2 bases, and 11 bases separated the two germline ends. From germline, CDR1 is GTSNPN and CDR2 SVGIG (reference sequence). The CDR3 loop reads CAWSGGVVNTEAFF. CDR3 in DNA: TGTGCCTGGAGTGGGGGGGTTGTTAACACTGAAGCTTTCTTT.

In the case of this clone: The sample contains more than one DNA sequence encoding this CDR3. The chain recombines TRBV28 with TRBJ2-5, with a weak D call TRBD2 (6 bases). CDR3 size: 14 residues. Per the germline V gene, CDR1 is MDHEN and CDR2 is SYDVKM. Trimming pared 5 bases from V and 5 bases from J, leaving 15 bases between. CDR3 loop: CASSQPRREETQYF. The DNA for the CDR3 is TGTGCCAGCAGTCAACCAAGGAGGGAGGAGACCCAGTACTTC.